The 29 T cell receptor beta chains listed next were all sequenced from one sample in a study of post-analysis software for immune sequencing data. Study-wide findings and caveats: Relative to controls, patients had about 5 TRBV segments at higher frequency, with TRBV5-6, TRBV5-1 and TRBV20-1 among these.

The antigens of these receptors remain unknown. cDNA libraries of TCR beta carried unique molecular identifiers. TCRdb re-called the PCR reads through MiXCR, storing one row per CDR3 protein. The sample contains 250,000 to 300,000 distinct CDR3 sequences, 36% of which appear only once. The material sequenced was blood. These receptors were obtained from a girl between 5 and 17 years old with multiple sclerosis.

This CDR3 is CASSPRVNEQFF. Written as DNA, the CDR3 is TGTGCCAGCAGCCCCCGCGTAAATGAGCAGTTCTTC. The chain recombines TRBV6-5 with TRBJ2-1; no firm D call. This CDR3 is 12 amino acids long. Between the trimmed V and J ends, which lost 6 bases and 7 bases, there was a span of 10 bases. CDR1 MNHEY and CDR2 SVGAGI come from the germline V gene.

This rearrangement joins TRBV5-1 to TRBJ2-7; 7 bases are shared with TRBD1. This CDR3 comprises 15 residues. From germline, CDR1 is SGHRS and CDR2 YFSETQ. The V segment lost 4 bases and the J segment 4 bases; nucleotides outside the gene matches: 11. The DNA of the CDR3 is TGCGCCAGCAGCGCCTCGACAGGGACCCGGTACGAGCAGTACTTC. As protein: CASSASTGTRYEQYF.

The chain combines TRBV20-1 with TRBJ2-7; D is perhaps TRBD1 (6 bases). The germline V gene has CDR1 DFQATT and CDR2 SNEGSKA (reference sequence). This CDR3 has 15 residues. V gave up 6 bases and J gave up 1 base, with 19 bases separating them. The chain's CDR3 is CSAGITGLGSYEQYF. The CDR3 nucleotides are TGCAGTGCAGGAATCACAGGGTTAGGGTCCTACGAGCAGTACTTC.

This clonotype was recorded many times. This chain joins TRBV27 and TRBJ1-2, with 8 bases lining up with TRBD1. Germline CDR1 and CDR2: MNHEY and SMNVEV (reference sequence). This CDR3 contains 15 residues. Trimming at V came to 3 bases and at J to 4 bases, leaving 7 bases not matched to a gene. The CDR3 nucleotides are TGTGCCAGCAGTTTGGGCAGGGGGCGAGGCTATGGCTACACCTTC. It codes for CASSLGRGRGYGYTF.

The chain uses TRBV19 and TRBJ2-1; 10 bases are a match to TRBD2. The CDR3 covers 15 residues. Germline CDR1 LNHDA, CDR2 SQIVND (reference sequence). The V and J ends lost 4 bases and 9 bases, in that order; junction bases with no gene match: 9. This CDR3 reads CASSTYLAGAGEQFF. DNA of the CDR3: TGTGCCAGTAGTACCTATCTAGCGGGAGCAGGTGAGCAGTTCTTC. The variable domain in full, completed from reference TRBV19 and TRBJ2-1, reads DGGITQSPKYLFRKEGQNVTLSCEQNLNHDAMYWYRQDPGQGLRLIYYSQIVNDFQKGDIAEGYSVSREKKESFPLTVTSAQKNPTAFYLCASSTYLAGAGEQFFGPGTRLTVL.

With regard to this clonotype: This could be a read error, since a much larger clone is one nucleotide away. The chain employs TRBV7-3 and TRBJ2-5, with 7 bases lining up with TRBD2. Trimming at V came to 1 base and at J to 5 bases, leaving 13 bases not matched to a gene. CDR3 length: 17 residues. CDR1 is SGHTA, CDR2 FQGTGA, per germline. DNA of the CDR3: TGTGCCAGCAGCTTAAAAGCGCGAGCGGGAAATTCGGAGACCCAGTACTTC. Its translation: CASSLKARAGNSETQYF. Filled out from reference TRBV7-3 and TRBJ2-5, the complete variable domain reads GAGVSQTPSNKVTEKGKYVELRCDPISGHTALYWYRQSLGQGPEFLIYFQGTGAADDSGLPNDRFFAVRPEGSVSTLKIQRTERGDSAVYLCASSLKARAGNSETQYFGPGTRLLVL.

This chain uses TRBV6-4 with TRBJ2-3, with 7 positions matching TRBD2. The CDR3 runs to 14 residues. CDR1 MRHNA and CDR2 SNTAGT come from the germline V gene. The J segment lost 1 base and the V segment lost 2 bases, leaving 0 bases of the junction unmatched. CDR3 sequence (DNA): TGTGCCAGCAGTGACGCGGGAGGCACAGATACGCAGTATTTT. Its translation: CASSDAGGTDTQYF.

V gene TRBV29-1 combines with J gene TRBJ2-1, with D possibly matching TRBD1 (6 bases). CDR3 length: 12 amino acids. The V gene lost 5 bases and the J gene lost 4 bases, with 9 bases spanning the gap. The V gene's germline CDR1 is SQVTM and CDR2 ANQGSEA. Here the CDR3 DNA reads TGCAGCGTTCCCAGGGGATACAATGAGCAGTTCTTC. Translation gives CSVPRGYNEQFF.

This CDR3 reads CASSLGDYTDTQYF. The CDR3 bases are TGTGCCAGCAGCTTAGGAGACTACACAGATACGCAGTATTTT. The chain combines TRBV7-9 with TRBJ2-3; perhaps TRBD2 as D (5 bases). Germline CDR1 reads SEHNR; CDR2 reads FQNEAQ (reference sequence). The CDR3 sequence is 14 residues long. V lost 1 base and J lost 2, with 7 bases in between.

This clonotype was observed many times. This chain uses TRBV6-6 with TRBJ2-7; a possible D gene is TRBD1 (5 bases). The germline gives CDR1 MNHNY, CDR2 SVGAGI (reference sequence). This CDR3 region has 16 residues. Trimming left V 6 bases short and J 3 bases short, with 21 bases between. The CDR3 region is CASSTIRLTESYEQYF. The CDR3 nucleotides are TGTGCCAGCAGCACGATTAGATTGACAGAAAGCTACGAGCAGTACTTC.

DNA for the CDR3: TGCAGCGCGAGCTGGGACTTGGCTAGCACAGATACGCAGTATTTT. Translating it yields CSASWDLASTDTQYF. The V call is TRBV29-1, the J call TRBJ2-3; weak D call: TRBD2 (6 bases). CDR3 length equals 15 residues. V was shortened by 7 bases and J by 0 bases, with 17 bases between the two germline ends. Per germline, CDR1 SQVTM and CDR2 ANQGSEA.

In its sample, this clonotype was seen many times. The chain combines TRBV24-1 with TRBJ2-2; TRBD2 matches 11 bases. The V and J ends lost 4 bases and 5 bases, in that order; junction bases with no gene match: 5. The CDR3 loop spans 16 amino acids. Germline V CDR1 and CDR2: KGHDR, SFDVKD. The CDR3 sequence is CATSEPTSGKTGELFF. CDR3 coding DNA: TGTGCCACCAGTGAACCGACTAGCGGGAAGACCGGGGAGCTGTTTTTT.

This clonotype was seen only a few times. This chain links TRBV28 with TRBJ2-2; TRBD2 is a possible D gene (5 bases). The germline V gene encodes CDR1 MDHEN and CDR2 SYDVKM. There are 12 residues in the CDR3. V was shortened by 7 bases and J by 7 bases, with 10 bases between the two germline ends. CDR3 amino acids: CASKNGNGELFF. CDR3 DNA sequence: TGTGCCAGCAAGAACGGGAACGGGGAGCTGTTTTTT.

There are many counts of this clonotype. The CDR3: CASSPGNQPQHF. The CDR3 nucleotides read TGTGCCAGCAGTCCGGGCAATCAGCCCCAGCATTTT. This rearrangement joins TRBV28 to TRBJ1-5; D gene unclear. V was shortened by 5 bases and J by 2 bases, with 4 bases between the two germline ends. This CDR3 has 12 amino acids. Germline V gives CDR1 MDHEN, CDR2 SYDVKM.

This clonotype was recorded at least ten times. The chain carries TRBV6-6 and TRBJ2-5; no definite D call. The CDR3 runs 11 residues. Germline V CDR1 and CDR2: MNHNY, SVGAGI (reference sequence). Trimming pared 7 bases from V and 5 bases from J, leaving 8 bases between. CDR3 in DNA: TGTGCCAGCACCCCTGGGGAGACCCAGTACTTC. It translates to CASTPGETQYF.

In this sample, this clonotype turned up many times. This chain connects TRBV18 to TRBJ2-5; unclear D gene. This CDR3 spans 12 amino acids. With 6 bases removed from V and 2 bases from J, the gap between germline ends came to 7 bases. CDR1 and CDR2 from the germline V gene are KGHSH and LQKENI. CDR3 bases: TGTGCCAGCTCCCCCTCACAAGAGACCCAGTACTTC. Protein sequence: CASSPSQETQYF.

In this sample, this clonotype turned up a few times. The junction departs from germline at one end; a sequencing error may be responsible. The chain combines TRBV5-1 with TRBJ2-2; D might be TRBD2 (5 bases). Germline V gives CDR1 SGHRS, CDR2 YFSETQ. CDR3 size: 15 residues. CDR3 in amino acids: CASSLGSGNTGERFF. The CDR3 DNA is TGCGCCAGCAGCTTGGGGTCGGGGAACACCGGGGAGCGGTTTTTT. The entire variable domain, with the rest obtained from reference TRBV5-1 and TRBJ2-2, is as follows: KAGVTQTPRYLIKTRGQQVTLSCSPISGHRSVSWYQQTPGQGLQFLFEYFSETQRNKGNFPGRFSGRQFSNSRSEMNVSTLELGDSALYLCASSLGSGNTGERFFGEGSRLTVL.

About this clonotype: It may be a read error: a sequence one base away is much more abundant. This chain connects TRBV20-1 to TRBJ2-3; 10 positions match TRBD2. This CDR3 has 18 amino acids. The J segment lost 5 bases and the V segment lost 0 bases, leaving 14 bases of the junction unmatched. Germline CDR1 and CDR2: DFQATT and SNEGSKA (reference sequence). CDR3 protein: CSARDQLQRAGGRDTQYF. CDR3 nucleotide sequence: TGCAGTGCTAGAGATCAACTTCAACGAGCGGGGGGGAGAGATACGCAGTATTTT.

Comment on this clonotype: A single base separates this from a much larger clone, so it may be a read error. V usage is TRBV9 and J usage is TRBJ2-3, with D hard to call. The CDR3 length is 11 residues. Germline CDR1 and CDR2: SGDLS and YYNGEE. CDR3 sequence reads: CAGSATDTQYF. CDR3 DNA: TGTGCCGGCAGCGCCACAGATACGCAGTATTTT. The whole variable domain, filled in from reference TRBV9 and TRBJ2-3, reads DSGVTQTPKHLITATGQRVTLRCSPRSGDLSVYWYQQSLDQGLQFLIQYYNGEERAKGNILERFSAQQFPDLHSELNLSSLELGDSALYFCAGSATDTQYFGPGTRLTVL.

This clonotype showed up many times. The V and J genes are TRBV5-1 and TRBJ1-2; D is unresolved. The CDR3 extends over 13 amino acids. Trimming took off 4 bases at V and 8 bases at J, with 15 bases between the two ends. Looked up from germline, CDR1 is SGHRS and CDR2 is YFSETQ. CDR3 in DNA: TGCGCCAGCAGCGCCTCAAGTTTTCTGGGCTACACCTTC. Amino acid sequence: CASSASSFLGYTF.

In its sample, this clonotype was seen many times. The chain couples TRBV4-1 to TRBJ1-5; unclear D gene. Germline lookup yields CDR1 MGHRA and CDR2 YSYEKL. The CDR3 is 16 amino acids. Trimming removed 0 bases from V and 1 base from J, with 10 bases in between. The CDR3 spells CASSQDPNDSNQPQHF. The CDR3 coding sequence is TGCGCCAGCAGCCAAGACCCTAACGACAGCAATCAGCCCCAGCATTTT.

Points on this clonotype: Since a much larger clone is just one base distant, this may be a read error. CDR3 bases: TGTGCCAGCAGGGGGACAGGGGGTACCTCACTTTTGGGGGCCAACGTCCGGACTTTC. The encoded protein is CASRGTGGTSLLGANVRTF. The chain links TRBV11-2 to TRBJ2-6; TRBD1 agrees at 11 bases. Germline CDR1 SGHAT, CDR2 FQNNGV. The CDR3 is 19 amino acids.

This clonotype was counted between two and nine times. The V call is TRBV5-1, the J call TRBJ1-1, with 8 bases aligning to TRBD1. J was trimmed by 2 bases and V by 3 bases; bases with no gene match: 6. Germline-derived CDR1 and CDR2 are SGHRS and YFSETQ. The CDR3 sequence is 15 residues long. CDR3 in amino acids: CASSYPDRANTEAFF. The CDR3 DNA reads as TGCGCCAGCAGCTACCCGGACAGGGCCAACACTGAAGCTTTCTTT.

The chain employs TRBV7-2 and TRBJ2-3, with D possibly called TRBD1 or TRBD2 (6 bases each). The CDR3 covers 13 residues. CDR1 is SGHTA, CDR2 FQGNSA, per germline. V gave up 7 bases and J gave up 4 bases, with 12 bases separating them. The CDR3 region has the DNA TGTGCCAGCACCTACGGGGGCCCAGATACGCAGTATTTT. Residues: CASTYGGPDTQYF.

At least ten counts were recorded for this clonotype. The chain combines TRBV28 with TRBJ2-7, with 7 positions matching TRBD1. V shed 5 bases, J shed 4 bases, and the junction held 8 bases outside the gene matches. CDR3 size: 14 residues. Germline V gene sequence: CDR1 MDHEN, CDR2 SYDVKM. CDR3 in DNA: TGTGCCAGCAGTCGTGTACGGGACAGTTACGAGCAGTACTTC. Protein product: CASSRVRDSYEQYF.

This sequence joins TRBV5-1 and TRBJ2-7; no clear D gene. Trimming shortened V by 0 bases and J by 3 bases, and 7 bases separated the two germline ends. The CDR3 sequence is 13 residues long. Per the germline V gene, CDR1 is SGHRS and CDR2 is YFSETQ. DNA of the CDR3: TGCGCCAGCAGCTTGGACCAGATCTACGAGCAGTACTTC. Translating it yields CASSLDQIYEQYF.

This chain links TRBV29-1 with TRBJ2-2; D perhaps matches TRBD2 (6 bases). The V end was cut by 7 bases, the J end by 4 bases, with 13 bases between. CDR1 and CDR2 (germline): SQVTM, ANQGSEA. The CDR3 runs 13 residues. The CDR3 sequence is CSAAGSGTGELFF. CDR3 DNA sequence: TGCAGCGCCGCGGGGTCGGGCACCGGGGAGCTGTTTTTT.

The V gene is TRBV6-6, the J gene TRBJ1-5; D ambiguous. Germline V CDR1 and CDR2: MNHNY, SVGAGI (reference sequence). V lost 5 bases, J lost 9 bases, and 14 bases lay in between. This CDR3 is 13 amino acids long. CDR3 sequence reads: CASSPDATAPQHF. The CDR3 DNA reads TGTGCCAGCAGTCCGGACGCGACTGCGCCCCAGCATTTT.

At least ten counts were recorded for this clonotype. The chain uses TRBV28 and TRBJ2-5; 10 bases are shared with TRBD2. The ends lost 8 bases at V and 2 bases at J; junction bases unmatched: 8. Per germline, CDR1 MDHEN and CDR2 SYDVKM. The CDR3 extends over 15 amino acids. CDR3 residues: CASRTSGVVQETQYF. CDR3 coding DNA: TGTGCCAGCCGAACTAGCGGGGTTGTGCAAGAGACCCAGTACTTC.